One and the same sample provided the 3 T cell receptor beta chains below, sequenced in a study of cytomegalovirus exposure and HLA in healthy donors. Researchers ran the PCR with 60 Vbeta and 13 Jbeta primers. Using immunoSEQ multiplex PCR, the repertoire was profiled, and TCRdb retains in-frame clones only, with some absent. This table holds about 140,000 clones, around 79% found once. The source material was PBMCs. The receptors were gathered from a middle-aged man in good health and CMV-seropositive.

The chain links TRBV30 to TRBJ2-3; TRBD2 might be the D (6 bases). Germline CDR1 reads GTSNPN; CDR2 reads SVGIG (reference sequence). CDR3 length equals 11 residues. The ends were cut back, 2 bases at V and 6 bases at J, with 6 bases in the middle. CDR3: CAWSSGDTQYF. CDR3 nucleotide sequence: TGTGCCTGGAGTAGCGGGGATACGCAGTATTTT.

This chain uses TRBV30 with TRBJ1-5, with D possibly TRBD1 on 6 matching bases. Germline V gives CDR1 GTSNPN, CDR2 SVGIG (reference sequence). Trimming stripped 2 bases from V and 1 base from J, with 6 bases between. The CDR3 is made up of 13 amino acids. As DNA, the CDR3 is TGTGCCTGGAGTAGGGGGAGCAATCAGCCCCAGCATTTT. Translated: CAWSRGSNQPQHF.

V gene TRBV27 combines with J gene TRBJ2-2; TRBD2 matches at 13 bases. Germline loops: CDR1 MNHEY, CDR2 SMNVEV (reference sequence). The junction had 5 bases not matched to a gene; V was cut back by 7 bases and J by 6 bases. There are 15 residues in the CDR3. The CDR3 nucleotides are TGTGCCAGCACCCCTGGACTAGCGGGAGCCGGGGAGCTGTTTTTT. This gives the protein CASTPGLAGAGELFF.